This note documents a single T cell receptor (beta chain) sequence. V dropped 2 bases and J dropped 6; count of bases not matched to a gene: 4. This CDR3 spans 15 amino acids. Germline-derived CDR1 and CDR2 are SGDLS and YYNGEE. This specimen comes from a study of OX40 agonist ivuxolimab in advanced cancers. TCRdb keeps only in-frame clones here, not all; method: immunoSEQ multiplex PCR. Counted here are several thousand clones, approximately 79% occurring once; the ten biggest clones make up less than 85%. V is TRBV9 and J is TRBJ2-4; 11 bases match TRBD1. The starting material was CD4+ or CD8+ T cells sorted from blood, obtained in a trial of the OX40 agonist ivuxolimab. This TCR derives from an adult with an advanced solid tumor such as melanoma, head and neck, liver or kidney cancer. CDR3 in DNA: TGTGCCAGCAGCGTTGGACAGGGGGCGGGAAACATTCAGTACTTC. Encoded protein: CASSVGQGAGNIQYF.